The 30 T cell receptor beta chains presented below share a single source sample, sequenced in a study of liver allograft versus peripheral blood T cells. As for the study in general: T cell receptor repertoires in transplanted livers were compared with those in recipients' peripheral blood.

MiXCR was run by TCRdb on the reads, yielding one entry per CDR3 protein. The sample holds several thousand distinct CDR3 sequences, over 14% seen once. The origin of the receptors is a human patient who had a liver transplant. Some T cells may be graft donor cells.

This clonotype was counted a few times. This CDR3 reads CAWSEQGGGEKLFF. Here the CDR3 DNA reads TGTGCCTGGAGTGAACAGGGAGGGGGTGAAAAACTGTTTTTT. The V gene is TRBV30, the J gene TRBJ1-4; D is perhaps TRBD1 (6 bases). V gave up 1 base and J gave up 7 bases, with 13 bases separating them. The CDR3 has 14 amino acids. Per the germline V gene, CDR1 is GTSNPN and CDR2 is SVGIG (reference sequence).

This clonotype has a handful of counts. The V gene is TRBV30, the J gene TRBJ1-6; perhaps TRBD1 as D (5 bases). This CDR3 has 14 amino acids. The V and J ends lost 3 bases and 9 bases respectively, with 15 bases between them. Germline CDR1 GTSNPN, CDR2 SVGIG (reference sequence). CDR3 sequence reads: CAWRAMGGFSPLHF. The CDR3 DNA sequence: TGTGCCTGGAGGGCCATGGGGGGGTTTTCACCCCTCCACTTT.

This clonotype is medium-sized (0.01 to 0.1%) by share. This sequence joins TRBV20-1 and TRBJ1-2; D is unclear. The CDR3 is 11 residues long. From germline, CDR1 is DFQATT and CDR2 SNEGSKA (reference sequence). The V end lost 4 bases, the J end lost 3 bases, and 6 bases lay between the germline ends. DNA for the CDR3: TGCAGTGCTACCGGGGACTATGGCTACACCTTC. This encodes CSATGDYGYTF.

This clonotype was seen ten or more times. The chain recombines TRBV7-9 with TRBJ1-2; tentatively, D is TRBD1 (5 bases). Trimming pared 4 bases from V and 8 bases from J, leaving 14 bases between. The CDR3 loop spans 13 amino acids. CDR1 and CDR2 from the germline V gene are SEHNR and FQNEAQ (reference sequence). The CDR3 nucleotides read TGTGCCAGCAGCTCCGGGACTCTGGGGGGCTACACCTTC. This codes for CASSSGTLGGYTF.

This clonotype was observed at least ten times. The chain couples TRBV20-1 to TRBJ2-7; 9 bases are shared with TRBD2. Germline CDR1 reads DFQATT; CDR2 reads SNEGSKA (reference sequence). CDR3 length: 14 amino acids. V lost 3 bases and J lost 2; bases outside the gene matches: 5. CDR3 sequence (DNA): TGCAGTGCTAGTGCGGGGGGGGAAGCCTACGAGCAGTACTTC. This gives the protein CSASAGGEAYEQYF.

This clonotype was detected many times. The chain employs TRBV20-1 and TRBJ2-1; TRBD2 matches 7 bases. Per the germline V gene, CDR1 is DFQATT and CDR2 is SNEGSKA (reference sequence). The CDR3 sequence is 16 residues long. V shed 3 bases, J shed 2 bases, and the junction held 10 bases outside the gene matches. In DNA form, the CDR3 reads TGCAGTGCTAGCCTGGGGGGGAGTGGGCCCTACAATGAGCAGTTCTTC. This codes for CSASLGGSGPYNEQFF.

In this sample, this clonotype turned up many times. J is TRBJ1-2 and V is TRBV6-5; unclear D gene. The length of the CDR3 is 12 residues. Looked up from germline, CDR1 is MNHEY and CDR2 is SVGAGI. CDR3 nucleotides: TGTAGTGCCCACCTCCCAAACTATGGCTACACCTTC. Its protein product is CSAHLPNYGYTF.

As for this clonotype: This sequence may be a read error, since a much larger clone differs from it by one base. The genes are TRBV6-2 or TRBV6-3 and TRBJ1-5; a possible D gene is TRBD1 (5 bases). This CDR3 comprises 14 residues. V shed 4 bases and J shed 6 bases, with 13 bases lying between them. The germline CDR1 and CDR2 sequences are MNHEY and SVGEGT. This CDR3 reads CASSFQGNSQPQHF. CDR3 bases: TGTGCCAGCAGTTTCCAGGGAAACAGTCAGCCCCAGCATTTT.

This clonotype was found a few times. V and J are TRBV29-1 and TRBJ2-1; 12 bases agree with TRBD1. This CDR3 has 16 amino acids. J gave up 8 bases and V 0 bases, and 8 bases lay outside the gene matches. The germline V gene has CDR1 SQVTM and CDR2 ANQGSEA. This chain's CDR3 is CSVEDAGTGGRDEQFF. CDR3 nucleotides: TGCAGCGTTGAAGATGCCGGGACAGGGGGCAGAGATGAGCAGTTCTTC.

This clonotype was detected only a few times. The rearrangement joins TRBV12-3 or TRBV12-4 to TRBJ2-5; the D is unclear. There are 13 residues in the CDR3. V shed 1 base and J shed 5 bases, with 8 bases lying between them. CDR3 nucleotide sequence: TGTGCCAGCAGTTTAGGGGAATGGGAGACCCAGTACTTC. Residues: CASSLGEWETQYF.

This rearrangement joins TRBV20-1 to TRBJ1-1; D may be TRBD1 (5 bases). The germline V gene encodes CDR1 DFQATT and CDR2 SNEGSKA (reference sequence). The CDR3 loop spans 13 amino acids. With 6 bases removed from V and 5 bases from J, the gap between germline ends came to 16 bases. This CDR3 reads CSAADVGLTEAFF. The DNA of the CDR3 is TGCAGTGCCGCCGACGTGGGGCTGACTGAAGCTTTCTTT.

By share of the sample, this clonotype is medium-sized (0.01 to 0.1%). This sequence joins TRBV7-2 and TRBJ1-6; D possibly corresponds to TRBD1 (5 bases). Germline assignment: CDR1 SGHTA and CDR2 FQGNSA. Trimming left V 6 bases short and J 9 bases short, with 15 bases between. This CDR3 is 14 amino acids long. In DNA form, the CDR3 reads TGTGCCAGCAGGCTTAGGGTTCAGGGTTCACCCCTCCACTTT. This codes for CASRLRVQGSPLHF. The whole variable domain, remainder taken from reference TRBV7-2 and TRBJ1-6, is GAGVSQSPSNKVTEKGKDVELRCDPISGHTALYWYRQSLGQGLEFLIYFQGNSAPDKSGLPSDRFSAERTGGSVSTLTIQRTQQEDSAVYLCASRLRVQGSPLHFGNGTRLTVT.

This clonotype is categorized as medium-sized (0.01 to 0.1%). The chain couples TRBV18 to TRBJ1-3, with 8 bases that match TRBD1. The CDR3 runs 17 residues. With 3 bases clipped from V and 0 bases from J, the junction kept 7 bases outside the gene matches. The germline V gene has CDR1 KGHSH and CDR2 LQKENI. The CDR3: CASSPTTGARSGNTIYF. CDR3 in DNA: TGTGCCAGCTCACCTACGACAGGGGCCCGCTCTGGAAACACCATATATTTT.

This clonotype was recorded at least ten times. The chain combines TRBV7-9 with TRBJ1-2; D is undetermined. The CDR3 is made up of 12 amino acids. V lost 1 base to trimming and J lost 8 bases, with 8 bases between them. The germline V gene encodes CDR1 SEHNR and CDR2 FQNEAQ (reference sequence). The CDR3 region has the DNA TGTGCCAGCAGCTTAGAGGGAGGCGGCTACACCTTC. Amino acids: CASSLEGGGYTF.

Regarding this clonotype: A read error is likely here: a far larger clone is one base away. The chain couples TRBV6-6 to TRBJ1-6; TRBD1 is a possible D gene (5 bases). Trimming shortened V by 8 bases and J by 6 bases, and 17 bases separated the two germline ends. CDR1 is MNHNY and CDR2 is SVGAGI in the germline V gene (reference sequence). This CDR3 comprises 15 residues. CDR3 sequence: CASSPSQGGNSPLHF. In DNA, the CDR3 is TGTGCCAGCTCTCCGAGTCAGGGAGGTAATTCACCCCTCCACTTT.

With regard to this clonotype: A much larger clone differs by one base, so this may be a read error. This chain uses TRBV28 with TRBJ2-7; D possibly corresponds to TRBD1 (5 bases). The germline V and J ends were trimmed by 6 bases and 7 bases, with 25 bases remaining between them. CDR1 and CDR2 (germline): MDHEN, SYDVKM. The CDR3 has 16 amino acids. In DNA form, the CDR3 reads TGTGCCAGCAGCCGAGCACCAGGACAAAGGCTGAGTGAGCAGTACTTC. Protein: CASSRAPGQRLSEQYF.

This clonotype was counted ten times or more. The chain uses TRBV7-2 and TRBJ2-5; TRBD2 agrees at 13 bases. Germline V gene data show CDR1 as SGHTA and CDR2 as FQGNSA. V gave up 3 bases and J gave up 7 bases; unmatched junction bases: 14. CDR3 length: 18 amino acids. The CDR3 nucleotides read TGTGCCAGCAGCTTCTACTCTTCGGGACTAGCGGGAAGGTTGACCCAGTACTTC. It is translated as CASSFYSSGLAGRLTQYF.

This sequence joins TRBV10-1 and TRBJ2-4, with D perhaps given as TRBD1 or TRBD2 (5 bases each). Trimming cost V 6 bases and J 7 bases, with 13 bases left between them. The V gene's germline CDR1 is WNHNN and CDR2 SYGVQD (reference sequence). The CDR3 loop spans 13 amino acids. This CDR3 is CASSPSWGNIQYF. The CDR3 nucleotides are TGCGCCAGCAGCCCCTCCTGGGGGAACATTCAGTACTTC.

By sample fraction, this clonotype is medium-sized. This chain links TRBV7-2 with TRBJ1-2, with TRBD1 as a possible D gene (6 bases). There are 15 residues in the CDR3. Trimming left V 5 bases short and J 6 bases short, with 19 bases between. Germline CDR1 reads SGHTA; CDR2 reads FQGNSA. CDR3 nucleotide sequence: TGTGCCAGCAGCCTCCTCGGGGGGCGGGACAATGGCTACACCTTC. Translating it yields CASSLLGGRDNGYTF. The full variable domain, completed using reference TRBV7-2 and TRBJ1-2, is GAGVSQSPSNKVTEKGKDVELRCDPISGHTALYWYRQSLGQGLEFLIYFQGNSAPDKSGLPSDRFSAERTGGSVSTLTIQRTQQEDSAVYLCASSLLGGRDNGYTFGSGTRLTVV.

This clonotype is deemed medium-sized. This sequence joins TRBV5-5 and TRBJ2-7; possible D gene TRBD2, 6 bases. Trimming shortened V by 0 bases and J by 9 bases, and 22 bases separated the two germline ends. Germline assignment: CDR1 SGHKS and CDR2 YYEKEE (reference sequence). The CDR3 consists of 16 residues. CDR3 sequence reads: CASSLGWSGPPRGQYF. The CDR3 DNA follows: TGTGCCAGCAGCTTGGGATGGTCGGGACCACCGCGGGGGCAGTACTTC.

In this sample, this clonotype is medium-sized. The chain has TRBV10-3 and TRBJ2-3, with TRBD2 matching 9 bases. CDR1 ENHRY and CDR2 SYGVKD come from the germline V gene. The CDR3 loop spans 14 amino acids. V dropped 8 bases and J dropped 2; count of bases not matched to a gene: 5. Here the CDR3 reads CAIQAGGDTDTQYF. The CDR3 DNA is TGTGCCATCCAAGCGGGAGGAGACACAGATACGCAGTATTTT.

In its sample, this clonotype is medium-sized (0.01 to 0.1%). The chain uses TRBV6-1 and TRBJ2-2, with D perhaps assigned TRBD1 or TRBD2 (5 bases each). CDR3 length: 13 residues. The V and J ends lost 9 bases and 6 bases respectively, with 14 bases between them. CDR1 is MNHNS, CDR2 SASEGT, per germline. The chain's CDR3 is CASMQRGAGELFF. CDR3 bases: TGTGCCAGTATGCAACGGGGCGCCGGGGAGCTGTTTTTT.

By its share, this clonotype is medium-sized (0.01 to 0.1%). This CDR3 reads CASSPSANKHPNTGELFF. The CDR3 DNA follows: TGTGCCAGCAGTCCTAGCGCCAACAAACACCCGAACACCGGGGAGCTGTTTTTT. The chain couples TRBV6-5 to TRBJ2-2, with a possible D match to TRBD2 (6 bases). The germline V gene has CDR1 MNHEY and CDR2 SVGAGI. The CDR3 consists of 18 residues. Between the trimmed V and J ends, which lost 5 bases and 0 bases, there was a span of 19 bases.

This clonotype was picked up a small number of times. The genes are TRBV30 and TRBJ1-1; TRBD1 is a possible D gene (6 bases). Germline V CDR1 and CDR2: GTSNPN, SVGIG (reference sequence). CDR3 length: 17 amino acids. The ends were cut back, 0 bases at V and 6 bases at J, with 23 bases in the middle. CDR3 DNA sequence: TGTGCCTGGAGTGTCTGGGGCAGGGGCTCGTATTACGCTGAAGCTTTCTTT. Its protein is CAWSVWGRGSYYAEAFF.

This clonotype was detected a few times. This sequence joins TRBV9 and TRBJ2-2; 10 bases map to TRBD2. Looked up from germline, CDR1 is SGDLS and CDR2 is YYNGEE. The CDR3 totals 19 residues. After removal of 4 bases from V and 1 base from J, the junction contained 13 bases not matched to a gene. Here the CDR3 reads CASSPPPGLAVKNTGELFF. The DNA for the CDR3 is TGTGCCAGCAGCCCACCCCCCGGACTAGCGGTTAAGAACACCGGGGAGCTGTTTTTT. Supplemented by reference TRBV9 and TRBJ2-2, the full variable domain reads DSGVTQTPKHLITATGQRVTLRCSPRSGDLSVYWYQQSLDQGLQFLIQYYNGEERAKGNILERFSAQQFPDLHSELNLSSLELGDSALYFCASSPPPGLAVKNTGELFFGEGSRLTVL.

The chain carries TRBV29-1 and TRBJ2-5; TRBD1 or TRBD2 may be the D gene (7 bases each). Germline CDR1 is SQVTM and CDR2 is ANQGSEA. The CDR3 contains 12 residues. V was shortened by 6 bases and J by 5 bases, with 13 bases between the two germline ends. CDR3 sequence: CSVVRGGETQYF. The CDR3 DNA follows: TGCAGCGTCGTCAGGGGGGGCGAGACCCAGTACTTC.

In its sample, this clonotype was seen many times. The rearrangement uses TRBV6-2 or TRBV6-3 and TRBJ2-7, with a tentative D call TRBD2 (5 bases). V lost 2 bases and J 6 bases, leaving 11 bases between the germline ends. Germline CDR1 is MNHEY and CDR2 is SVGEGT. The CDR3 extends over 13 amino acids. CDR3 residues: CASSYTGWGEQYF. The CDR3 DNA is TGTGCCAGCAGTTACACGGGGTGGGGCGAGCAGTACTTC.

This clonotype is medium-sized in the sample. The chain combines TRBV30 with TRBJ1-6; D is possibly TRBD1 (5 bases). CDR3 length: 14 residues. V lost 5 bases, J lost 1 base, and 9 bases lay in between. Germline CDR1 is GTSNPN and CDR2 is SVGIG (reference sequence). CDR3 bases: TGTGCCTGGGCACAGGAATCCTATAATTCACCCCTCCACTTT. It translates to CAWAQESYNSPLHF.

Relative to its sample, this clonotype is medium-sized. CDR3 bases: TGTGCCAGTAGTATAGCCCGGACTAGCGGGAGGGCTATGGGCAATGAGCAGTTCTTC. Its translation is CASSIARTSGRAMGNEQFF. V gene TRBV19 combines with J gene TRBJ2-1; 15 nucleotides match TRBD2. The germline V gene has CDR1 LNHDA and CDR2 SQIVND (reference sequence). The J segment lost 6 bases and the V segment lost 1 base, leaving 10 bases of the junction unmatched. This CDR3 contains 19 residues. The whole variable domain, remainder taken from reference TRBV19 and TRBJ2-1, is DGGITQSPKYLFRKEGQNVTLSCEQNLNHDAMYWYRQDPGQGLRLIYYSQIVNDFQKGDIAEGYSVSREKKESFPLTVTSAQKNPTAFYLCASSIARTSGRAMGNEQFFGPGTRLTVL.

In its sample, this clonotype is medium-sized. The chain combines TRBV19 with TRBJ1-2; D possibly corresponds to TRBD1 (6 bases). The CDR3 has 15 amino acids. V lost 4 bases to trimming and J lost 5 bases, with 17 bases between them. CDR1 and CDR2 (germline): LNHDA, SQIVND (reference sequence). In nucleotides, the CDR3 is TGTGCCAGTAGTACAGGCACAGGGATGGGATATGGCTACACCTTC. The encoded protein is CASSTGTGMGYGYTF.